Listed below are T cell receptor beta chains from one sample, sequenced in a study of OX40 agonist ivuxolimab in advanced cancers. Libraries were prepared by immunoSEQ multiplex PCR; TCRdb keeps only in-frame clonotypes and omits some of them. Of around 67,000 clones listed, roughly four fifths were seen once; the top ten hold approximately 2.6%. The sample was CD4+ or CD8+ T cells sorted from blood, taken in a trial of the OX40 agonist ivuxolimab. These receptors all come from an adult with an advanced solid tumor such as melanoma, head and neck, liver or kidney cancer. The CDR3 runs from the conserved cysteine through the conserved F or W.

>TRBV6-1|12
CASSELLYEQYF
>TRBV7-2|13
CASSPDRATEAFF
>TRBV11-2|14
CASSALNSYNEQFF
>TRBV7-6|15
CASSLGASGYNEQFF
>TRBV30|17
CAWRRYGFQGQNTEAFF
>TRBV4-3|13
CASSQDSGQGAVF
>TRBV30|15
CAWSVPWRSNYGYTF
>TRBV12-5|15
CASGLSLTGGETQYF
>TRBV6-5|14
CASSYAGVAYGYTF
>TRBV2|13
CASSEALGGKAFF
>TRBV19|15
CASSMMFLSTDTQYF
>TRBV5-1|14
CASSFSGGADTQYF
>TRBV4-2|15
CASSQEEKQGREQFF
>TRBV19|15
CASSREGQGNQPQHF
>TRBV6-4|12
CASSDYLGEQFF
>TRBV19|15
CASSTREANNSPLHF
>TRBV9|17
CASSVGGSGVSGNTIYF
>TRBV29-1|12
CSVEAQGEKLFF
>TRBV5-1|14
CASSREAGVHEQYF
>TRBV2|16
CASSDFRWEATDLTFF
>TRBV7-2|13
CASSRDRDQPQHF
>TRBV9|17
CASSVGTGRPTNEKLFF
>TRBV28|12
CASSLPLHEQFF